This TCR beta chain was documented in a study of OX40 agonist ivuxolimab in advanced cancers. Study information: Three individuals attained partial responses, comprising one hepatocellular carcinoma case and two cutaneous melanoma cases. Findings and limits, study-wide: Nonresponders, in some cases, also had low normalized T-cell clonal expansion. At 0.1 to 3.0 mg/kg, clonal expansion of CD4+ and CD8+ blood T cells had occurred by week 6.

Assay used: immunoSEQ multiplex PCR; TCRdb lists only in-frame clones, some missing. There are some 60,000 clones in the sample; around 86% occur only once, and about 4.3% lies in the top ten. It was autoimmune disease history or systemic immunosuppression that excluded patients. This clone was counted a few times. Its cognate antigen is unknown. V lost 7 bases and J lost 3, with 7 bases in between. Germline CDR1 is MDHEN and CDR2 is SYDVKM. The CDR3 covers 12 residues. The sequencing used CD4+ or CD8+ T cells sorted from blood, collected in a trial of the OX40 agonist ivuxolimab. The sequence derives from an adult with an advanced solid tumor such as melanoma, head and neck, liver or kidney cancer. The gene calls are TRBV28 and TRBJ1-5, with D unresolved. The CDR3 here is CASTPPNQPQHF. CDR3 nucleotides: TGTGCCAGCACCCCGCCCAATCAGCCCCAGCATTTT.